This TCR beta chain was documented in a study of blood T cell repertoires in COVID-19. Study overall: From the United States, Italy and Spain came samples of acute and convalescent COVID-19.

Authors' methods: Amplification from reference gene primers served as the basis for estimated nucleated cell counts. Sequencing was performed with immunoSEQ multiplex PCR; in TCRdb, only in-frame clones are kept and a portion is missing. V, J and clone size were drawn from that table, and D and trimming were deduced from the DNA. The sample shows approximately 190,000 clones, about 88% of them seen only once. Germline values: CDR1 SEHNR, CDR2 FQNEAQ (reference sequence). This CDR3 is built from 18 residues. Germline trimming cut 1 base from V and 8 bases from J; bases unmatched to any gene: 13. The V gene is TRBV7-9, the J gene TRBJ2-1, with 11 bases that match TRBD2. This sequence was found in a man between 40 and 49 years old with active or convalescent COVID-19. Sequenced material: peripheral blood. The CDR3 nucleotides read TGTGCCAGCAGCTTAGGGAGACGGCCGGGGACTAGCGGCGATGAGCAGTTCTTC. Encoded protein: CASSLGRRPGTSGDEQFF.